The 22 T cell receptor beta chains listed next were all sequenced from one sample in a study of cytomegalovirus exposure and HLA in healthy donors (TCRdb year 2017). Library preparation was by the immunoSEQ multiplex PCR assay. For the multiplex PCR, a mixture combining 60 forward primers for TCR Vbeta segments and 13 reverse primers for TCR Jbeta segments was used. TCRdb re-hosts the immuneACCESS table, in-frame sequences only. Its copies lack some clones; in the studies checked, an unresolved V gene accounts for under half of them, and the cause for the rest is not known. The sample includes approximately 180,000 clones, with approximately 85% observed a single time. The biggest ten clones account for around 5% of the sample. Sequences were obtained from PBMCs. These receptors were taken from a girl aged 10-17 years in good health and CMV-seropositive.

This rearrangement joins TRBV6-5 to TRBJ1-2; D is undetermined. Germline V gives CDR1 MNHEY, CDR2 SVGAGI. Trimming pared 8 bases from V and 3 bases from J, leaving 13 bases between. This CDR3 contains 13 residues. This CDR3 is CASSPSRDYGYTF. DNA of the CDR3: TGTGCCAGCTCCCCGTCCCGTGACTATGGCTACACCTTC.

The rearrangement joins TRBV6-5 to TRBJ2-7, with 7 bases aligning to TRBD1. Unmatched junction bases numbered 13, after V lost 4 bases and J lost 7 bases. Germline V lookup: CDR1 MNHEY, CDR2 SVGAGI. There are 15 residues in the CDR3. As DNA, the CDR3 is TGTGCCAGCAGTTCAGACCTCGGTAGGGGGCATGAGCAGTACTTC. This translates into CASSSDLGRGHEQYF.

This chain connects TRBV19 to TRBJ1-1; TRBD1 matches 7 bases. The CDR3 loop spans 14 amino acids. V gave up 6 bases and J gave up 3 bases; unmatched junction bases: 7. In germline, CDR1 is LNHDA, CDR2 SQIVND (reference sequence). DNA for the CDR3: TGTGCCAGTAGGTTGGGACAGAGAGACACTGAAGCTTTCTTT. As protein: CASRLGQRDTEAFF.

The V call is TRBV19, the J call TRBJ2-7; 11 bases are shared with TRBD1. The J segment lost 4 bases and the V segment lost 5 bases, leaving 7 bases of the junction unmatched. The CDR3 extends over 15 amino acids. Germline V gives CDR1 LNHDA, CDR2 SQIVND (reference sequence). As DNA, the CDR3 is TGTGCCAGTAGTGTCCGGACAGGGGGCGAGTACGAGCAGTACTTC. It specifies CASSVRTGGEYEQYF.

The CDR3 DNA sequence: TGCGCCAGCAGCTGGGGGACAGGGGCAGATGTCACTGAAGCTTTCTTT. Translation gives CASSWGTGADVTEAFF. The chain combines TRBV5-1 with TRBJ1-1, with TRBD1 identical over 10 bases. The CDR3 has 16 residues. The trim removed 3 bases at V and 4 bases at J, leaving 9 bases unmatched. Germline V gene lookup returns CDR1 SGHRS and CDR2 YFSETQ.

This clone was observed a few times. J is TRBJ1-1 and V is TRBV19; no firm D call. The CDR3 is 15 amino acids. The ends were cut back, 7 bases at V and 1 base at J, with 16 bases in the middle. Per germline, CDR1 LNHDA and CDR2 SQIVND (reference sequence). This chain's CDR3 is CASTPASYWNTEAFF. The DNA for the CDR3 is TGTGCCAGTACTCCCGCCTCCTATTGGAACACTGAAGCTTTCTTT.

The CDR3 nucleotides are TGTGCCAGCAGCTTGGGCACTTACACTGAAGCTTTCTTT. Encoded protein: CASSLGTYTEAFF. The chain employs TRBV11-1 and TRBJ1-1; no firm D call. Trimming cost V 3 bases and J 3 bases, with 8 bases left between them. The CDR3 spans 13 residues. The germline gives CDR1 SGHAT, CDR2 FQDESV (reference sequence).

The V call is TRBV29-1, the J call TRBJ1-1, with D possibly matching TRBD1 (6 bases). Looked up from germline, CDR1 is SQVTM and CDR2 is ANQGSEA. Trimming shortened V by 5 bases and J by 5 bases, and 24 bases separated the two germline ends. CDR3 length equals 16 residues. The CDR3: CSVSNLGGALGTEAFF. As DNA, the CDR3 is TGCAGCGTTTCGAATCTGGGGGGGGCGCTTGGAACTGAAGCTTTCTTT.

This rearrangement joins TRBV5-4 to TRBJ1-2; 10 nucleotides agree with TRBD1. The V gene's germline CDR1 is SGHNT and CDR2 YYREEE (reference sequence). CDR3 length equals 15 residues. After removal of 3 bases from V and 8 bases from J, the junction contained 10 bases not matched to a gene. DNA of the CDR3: TGTGCCAGCAGCTGGGCGGAGGACAGGGGGGGCGGCTACACCTTC. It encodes CASSWAEDRGGGYTF.

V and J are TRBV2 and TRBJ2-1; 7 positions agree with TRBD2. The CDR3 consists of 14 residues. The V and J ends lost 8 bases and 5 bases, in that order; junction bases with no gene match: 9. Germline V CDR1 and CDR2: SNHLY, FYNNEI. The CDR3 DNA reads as TGTGCCAGCCGCGGGACTATCGTCCACAATGAGCAGTTCTTC. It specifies CASRGTIVHNEQFF.

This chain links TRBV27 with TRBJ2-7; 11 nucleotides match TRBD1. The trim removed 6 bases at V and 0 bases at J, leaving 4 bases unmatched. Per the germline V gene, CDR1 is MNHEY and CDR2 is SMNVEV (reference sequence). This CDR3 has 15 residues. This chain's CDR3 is CASRRDRGFSYEQYF. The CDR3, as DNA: TGTGCCAGCAGGCGGGACAGGGGGTTCTCCTACGAGCAGTACTTC.

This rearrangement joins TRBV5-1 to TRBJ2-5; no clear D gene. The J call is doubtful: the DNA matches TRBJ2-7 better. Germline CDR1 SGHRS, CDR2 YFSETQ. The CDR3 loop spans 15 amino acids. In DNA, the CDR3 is TGCGCCAGCAGCTTGGTTCAGTTAGACTCCTACGAGCAGTACTTC. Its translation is CASSLVQLDSYEQYF.

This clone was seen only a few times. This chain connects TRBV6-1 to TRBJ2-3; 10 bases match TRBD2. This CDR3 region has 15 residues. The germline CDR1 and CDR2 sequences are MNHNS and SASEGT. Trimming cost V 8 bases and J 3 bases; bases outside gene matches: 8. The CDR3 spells CASRRDSGGTDTQYF. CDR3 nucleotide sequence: TGTGCCAGCCGACGTGATAGCGGGGGGACAGATACGCAGTATTTT.

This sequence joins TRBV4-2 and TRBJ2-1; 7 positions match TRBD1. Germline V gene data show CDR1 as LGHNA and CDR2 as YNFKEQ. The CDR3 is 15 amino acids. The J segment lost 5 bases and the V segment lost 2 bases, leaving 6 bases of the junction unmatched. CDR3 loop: CASSQRDRQDNEQFF. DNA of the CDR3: TGTGCCAGCAGCCAAAGGGACAGACAGGACAATGAGCAGTTCTTC.

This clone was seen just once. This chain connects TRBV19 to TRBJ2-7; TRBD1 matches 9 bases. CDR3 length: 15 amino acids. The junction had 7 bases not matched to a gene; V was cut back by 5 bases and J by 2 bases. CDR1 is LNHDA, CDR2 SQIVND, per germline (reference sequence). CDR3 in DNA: TGTGCCAGTAGTCCCACGGGACAGGGAACCTACGAGCAGTACTTC. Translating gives CASSPTGQGTYEQYF.

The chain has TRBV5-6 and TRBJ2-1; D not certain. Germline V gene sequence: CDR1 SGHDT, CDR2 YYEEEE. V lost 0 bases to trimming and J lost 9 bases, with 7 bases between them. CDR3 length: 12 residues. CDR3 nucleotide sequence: TGTGCCAGCAGCTTGGTACTCGGTGAGCAGTTCTTC. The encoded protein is CASSLVLGEQFF.

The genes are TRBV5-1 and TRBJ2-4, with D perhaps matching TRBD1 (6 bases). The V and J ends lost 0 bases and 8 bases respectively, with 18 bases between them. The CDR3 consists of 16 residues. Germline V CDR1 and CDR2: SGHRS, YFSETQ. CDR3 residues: CASSLADSPRTDIQYF. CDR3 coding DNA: TGCGCCAGCAGCTTGGCCGACAGCCCGAGGACAGACATTCAGTACTTC.

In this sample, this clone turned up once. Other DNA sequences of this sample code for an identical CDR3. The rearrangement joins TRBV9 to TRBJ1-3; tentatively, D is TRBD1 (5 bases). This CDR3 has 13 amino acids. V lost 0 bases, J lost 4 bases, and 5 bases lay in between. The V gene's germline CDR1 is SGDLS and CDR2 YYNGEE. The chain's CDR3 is CASSVGQGNTIYF. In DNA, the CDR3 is TGTGCCAGCAGCGTAGGACAGGGAAACACCATATATTTT.

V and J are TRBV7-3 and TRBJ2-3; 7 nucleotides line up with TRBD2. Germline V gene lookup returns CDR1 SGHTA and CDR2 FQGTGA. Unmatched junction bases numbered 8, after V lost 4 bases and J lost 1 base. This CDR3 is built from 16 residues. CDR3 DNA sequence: TGTGCCAGCAGCTCTGGGGGGGGATCTGGCACAGATACGCAGTATTTT. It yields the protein CASSSGGGSGTDTQYF.

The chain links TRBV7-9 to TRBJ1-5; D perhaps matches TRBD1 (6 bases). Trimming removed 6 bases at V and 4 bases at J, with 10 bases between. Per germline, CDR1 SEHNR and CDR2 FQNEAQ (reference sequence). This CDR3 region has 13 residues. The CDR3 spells CASSKQGNQPQHF. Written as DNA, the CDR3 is TGTGCCAGCAGTAAGCAGGGGAATCAGCCCCAGCATTTT.

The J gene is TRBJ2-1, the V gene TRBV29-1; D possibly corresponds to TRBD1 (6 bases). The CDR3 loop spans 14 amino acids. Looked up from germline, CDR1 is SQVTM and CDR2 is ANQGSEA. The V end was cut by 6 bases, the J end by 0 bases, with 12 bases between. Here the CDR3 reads CSVPGESSYNEQFF. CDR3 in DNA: TGCAGCGTCCCAGGGGAGAGCTCCTACAATGAGCAGTTCTTC.

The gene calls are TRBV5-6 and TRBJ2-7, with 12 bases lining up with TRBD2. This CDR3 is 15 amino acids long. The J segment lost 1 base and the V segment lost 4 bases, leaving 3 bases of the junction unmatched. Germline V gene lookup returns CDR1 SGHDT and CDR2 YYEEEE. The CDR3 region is CASSPGLAGSYEQYF. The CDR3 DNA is TGTGCCAGCAGCCCGGGACTAGCGGGTTCCTACGAGCAGTACTTC. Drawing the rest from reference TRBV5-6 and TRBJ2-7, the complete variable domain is DAGVTQSPTHLIKTRGQQVTLRCSPKSGHDTVSWYQQALGQGPQFIFQYYEEEERQRGNFPDRFSGHQFPNYSSELNVNALLLGDSALYLCASSPGLAGSYEQYFGPGTRLTVT.